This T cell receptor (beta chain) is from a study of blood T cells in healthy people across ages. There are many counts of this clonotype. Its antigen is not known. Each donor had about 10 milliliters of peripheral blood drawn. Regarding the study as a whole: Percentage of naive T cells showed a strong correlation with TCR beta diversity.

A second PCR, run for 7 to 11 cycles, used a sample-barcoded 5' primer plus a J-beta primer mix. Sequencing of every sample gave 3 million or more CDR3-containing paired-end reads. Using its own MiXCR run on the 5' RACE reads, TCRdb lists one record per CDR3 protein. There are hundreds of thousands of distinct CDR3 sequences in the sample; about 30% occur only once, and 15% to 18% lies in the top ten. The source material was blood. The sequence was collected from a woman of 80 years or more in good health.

CDR3 sequence: CASQIAGGRDEQYF. The CDR3 nucleotides are TGTGCCAGCCAAATAGCGGGGGGGAGGGACGAGCAGTACTTC. The V call is TRBV6-6, the J call TRBJ2-7, with 11 bases identical to TRBD2. V was pared by 8 bases and J by 5 bases, with 8 bases of the junction left unmatched. Germline V gene data show CDR1 as MNHNY and CDR2 as SVGAGI (reference sequence). This CDR3 spans 14 amino acids.